Described below is a single T cell receptor (beta chain) sequence and its context. The antigen is unknown. Only in-frame clones appear in the TCRdb table, and some are missing; sequencing was by immunoSEQ multiplex PCR. There are about 130,000 clones in the sample; about 90% occur only once, and under 2.5% lies in the top ten. These data belong to a study of T cell responses to AZD1222 COVID-19 vaccine. General study points: Among the donors, most were white British and more were female, and clonal diversity was possibly underestimated.

The CDR3 totals 15 residues. Germline lookup yields CDR1 MDHEN and CDR2 SYDVKM. Trimming removed 7 bases from V and 6 bases from J; junction bases left unmatched: 11. This clonotype was sampled from an adult in good health. The gene calls are TRBV28 and TRBJ2-2; TRBD2 agrees at 7 bases. Sequenced material: peripheral blood, taken on day 0 of AZD1222 vaccination. CDR3 residues: CASTPEGGSPGELFF. CDR3 nucleotides: TGTGCCAGCACCCCCGAGGGCGGGAGTCCCGGGGAGCTGTTTTTT.